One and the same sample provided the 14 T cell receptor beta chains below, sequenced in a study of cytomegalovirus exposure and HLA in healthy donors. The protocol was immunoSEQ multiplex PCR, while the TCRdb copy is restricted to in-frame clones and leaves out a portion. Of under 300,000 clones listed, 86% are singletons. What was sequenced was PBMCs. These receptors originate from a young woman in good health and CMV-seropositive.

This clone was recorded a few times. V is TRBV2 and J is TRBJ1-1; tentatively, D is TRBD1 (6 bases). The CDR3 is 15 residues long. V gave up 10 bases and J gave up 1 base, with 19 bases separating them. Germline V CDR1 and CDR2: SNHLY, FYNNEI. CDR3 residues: CATSELDRENTEAFF. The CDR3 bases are TGTGCCACTTCCGAGTTGGACAGAGAGAACACTGAAGCTTTCTTT. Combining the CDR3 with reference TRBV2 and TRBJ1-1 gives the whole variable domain EPEVTQTPSHQVTQMGQEVILRCVPISNHLYFYWYRQILGQKVEFLVSFYNNEISEKSEIFDDQFSVERPDGSNFTLKIRSTKLEDSAMYFCATSELDRENTEAFFGQGTRLTVV.

The DNA of the CDR3 is TGTGCCAGCAGCTGGGGAGCGGGGGCCTACAATGAGCAGTTCTTC. This sequence encodes CASSWGAGAYNEQFF. V usage is TRBV7-2 and J usage is TRBJ2-1; 8 positions match TRBD2. CDR1 and CDR2 (germline): SGHTA, FQGNSA. The CDR3 has 15 amino acids. After removal of 4 bases from V and 2 bases from J, the junction contained 4 bases not matched to a gene.

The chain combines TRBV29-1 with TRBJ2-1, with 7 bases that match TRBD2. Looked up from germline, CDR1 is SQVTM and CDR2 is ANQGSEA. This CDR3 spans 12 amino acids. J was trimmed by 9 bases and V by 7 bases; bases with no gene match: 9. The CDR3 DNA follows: TGCAGCGCCGAGGGGACTACGACTGAGCAGTTCTTC. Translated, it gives CSAEGTTTEQFF.

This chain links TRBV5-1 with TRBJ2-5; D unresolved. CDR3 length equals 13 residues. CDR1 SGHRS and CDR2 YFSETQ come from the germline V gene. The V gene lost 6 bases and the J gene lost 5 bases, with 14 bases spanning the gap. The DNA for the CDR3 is TGCGCCAGCAAGTTTCAGCAGAGGGAGACCCAGTACTTC. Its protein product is CASKFQQRETQYF.

Here the CDR3 DNA reads TGTGCCTGGAGTCACTCTGGGGCCAACGTCCTGACTTTC. It codes for CAWSHSGANVLTF. The rearrangement links TRBV30 to TRBJ2-6; the D is unclear. The CDR3 has 13 amino acids. V gave up 2 bases and J gave up 0 bases, with 2 bases separating them. Germline assignment: CDR1 GTSNPN and CDR2 SVGIG (reference sequence).

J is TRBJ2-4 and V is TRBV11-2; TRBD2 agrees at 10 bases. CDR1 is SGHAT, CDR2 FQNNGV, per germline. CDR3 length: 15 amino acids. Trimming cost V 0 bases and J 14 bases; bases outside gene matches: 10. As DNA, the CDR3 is TGTGCCAGCAGCTTAGACTTAGCGGGAGGCTCCTGGAAGTACTTC. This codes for CASSLDLAGGSWKYF.

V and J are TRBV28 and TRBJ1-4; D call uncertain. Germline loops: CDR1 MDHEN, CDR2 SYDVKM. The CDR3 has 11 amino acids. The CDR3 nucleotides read TGTGTCGTCAGGTCGAATGAAAAACTGTTTTTT. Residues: CVVRSNEKLFF.

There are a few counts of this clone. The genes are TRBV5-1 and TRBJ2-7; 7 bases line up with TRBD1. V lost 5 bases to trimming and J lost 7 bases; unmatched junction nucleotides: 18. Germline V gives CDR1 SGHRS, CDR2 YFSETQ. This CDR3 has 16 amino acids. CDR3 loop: CASRPTLSRGPGEQYF. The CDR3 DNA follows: TGCGCCAGCAGACCCACCCTCTCGAGGGGGCCGGGGGAGCAGTACTTC. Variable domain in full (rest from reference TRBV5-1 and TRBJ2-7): KAGVTQTPRYLIKTRGQQVTLSCSPISGHRSVSWYQQTPGQGLQFLFEYFSETQRNKGNFPGRFSGRQFSNSRSEMNVSTLELGDSALYLCASRPTLSRGPGEQYFGPGTRLTVT.

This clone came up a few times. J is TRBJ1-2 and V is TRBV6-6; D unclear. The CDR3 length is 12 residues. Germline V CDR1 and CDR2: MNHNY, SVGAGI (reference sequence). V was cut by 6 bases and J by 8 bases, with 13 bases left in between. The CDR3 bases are TGTGCCAGCAGCCCGGGTTTGTGGGGCTACACCTTC. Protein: CASSPGLWGYTF.

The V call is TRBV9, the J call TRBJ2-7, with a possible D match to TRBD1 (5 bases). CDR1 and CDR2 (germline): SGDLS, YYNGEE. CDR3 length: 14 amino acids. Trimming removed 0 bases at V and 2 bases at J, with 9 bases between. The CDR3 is CASSVAAGPYEQYF. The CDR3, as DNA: TGTGCCAGCAGCGTAGCCGCAGGGCCCTACGAGCAGTACTTC.

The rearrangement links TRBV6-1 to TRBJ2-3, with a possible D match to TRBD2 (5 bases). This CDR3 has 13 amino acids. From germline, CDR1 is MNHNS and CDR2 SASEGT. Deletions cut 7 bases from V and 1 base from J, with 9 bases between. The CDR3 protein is CASTISGTDTQYF. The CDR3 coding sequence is TGTGCCAGCACTATTAGCGGCACAGATACGCAGTATTTT.

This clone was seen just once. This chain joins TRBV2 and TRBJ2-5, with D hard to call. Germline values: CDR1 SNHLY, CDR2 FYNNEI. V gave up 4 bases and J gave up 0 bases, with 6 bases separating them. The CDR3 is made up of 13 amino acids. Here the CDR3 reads CASSVEYQETQYF. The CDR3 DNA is TGTGCCAGCAGTGTAGAGTACCAAGAGACCCAGTACTTC.

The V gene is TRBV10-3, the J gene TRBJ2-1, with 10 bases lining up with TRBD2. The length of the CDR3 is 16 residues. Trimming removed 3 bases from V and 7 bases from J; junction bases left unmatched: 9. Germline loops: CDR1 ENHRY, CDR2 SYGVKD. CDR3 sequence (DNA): TGTGCCATCAGTGATATAGCGGGAGGACGGTCGAATGAGCAGTTCTTC. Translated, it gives CAISDIAGGRSNEQFF.

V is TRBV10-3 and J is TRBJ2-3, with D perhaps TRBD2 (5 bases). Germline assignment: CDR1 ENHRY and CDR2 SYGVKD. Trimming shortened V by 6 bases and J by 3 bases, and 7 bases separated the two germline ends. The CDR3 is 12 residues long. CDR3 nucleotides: TGTGCCATCAGGGGAGAAACAGATACGCAGTATTTT. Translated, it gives CAIRGETDTQYF.